This T cell receptor beta chain was sequenced during a study of blood T cell repertoires in COVID-19. Original handling: From reference gene primer amplification, estimates of nucleated cell counts were derived. Sequencing was performed with immunoSEQ multiplex PCR; in TCRdb, only in-frame clones are kept and a portion is missing. Clone size and the V and J calls come from that table; the DNA yielded D and trimming. The table records about 250,000 clones, nearly 90% of them present only once. V shed 5 bases, J shed 0 bases, and the junction held 2 bases outside the gene matches. Germline V gene lookup returns CDR1 LNHDA and CDR2 SQIVND (reference sequence). The CDR3 runs to 15 residues. Those who participated ranged in age from roughly 18 to 100 years and resided in 20 to 30 US areas. Participant-reported clinical history was the basis for cohort assignment.

Sequencing was carried out using PBMCs or T cells enriched from blood (not recorded which). The rearrangement links TRBV19 to TRBJ1-5; 9 positions agree with TRBD1. This TCR was sampled from a woman aged 25 to 39 with acute COVID-19. The CDR3 loop reads CASSGTGTSNQPQHF. The CDR3, as DNA: TGTGCCAGTAGTGGGACAGGGACTAGCAATCAGCCCCAGCATTTT.